The 9 T cell receptor beta chains below were found in one sample sequenced in a study of chemoradiotherapy in HPV16-positive cancers. Assay used: immunoSEQ multiplex PCR; TCRdb lists only in-frame clones, some missing. The repertoire consists of 3,400 or so clones, with about 80% occurring once and the leading ten covering approximately 17%. The sequenced sample was tumor tissue, obtained from a patient who underwent chemoradiotherapy. Receptor source: a human donor with HPV-associated anogenital cancer.

The chain combines TRBV27 with TRBJ2-7; weak D call: TRBD1 (5 bases). The V end was cut by 5 bases, the J end by 11 bases, with 16 bases between. Per the germline V gene, CDR1 is MNHEY and CDR2 is SMNVEV (reference sequence). The CDR3 is 12 residues long. CDR3 coding DNA: TGTGCCAGCAGTCATACGACAGTCCCGGAGTACTTC. Translating gives CASSHTTVPEYF.

V usage is TRBV2 and J usage is TRBJ2-5; TRBD1 matches 9 bases. This CDR3 contains 14 residues. Germline V gene sequence: CDR1 SNHLY, CDR2 FYNNEI. Trimming took 7 bases from V and 2 from J; bases not matched to a gene: 5. CDR3 nucleotide sequence: TGTGCCAGCACTCGGACAGGGGTACAAGAGACCCAGTACTTC. Residues: CASTRTGVQETQYF.

The count of this clone is one. The chain has TRBV4-1 and TRBJ2-3; a possible D gene is TRBD2 (6 bases). Per germline, CDR1 MGHRA and CDR2 YSYEKL. The CDR3 spans 17 residues. The V and J ends lost 4 bases and 0 bases respectively, with 17 bases between them. In nucleotides, the CDR3 is TGCGCCAGCAGCCCGATGGGGAGCGGGCTTAGCACAGATACGCAGTATTTT. As protein: CASSPMGSGLSTDTQYF.

CDR3 nucleotides: TGCAGCGTTGAGGGTGGGGAGGGCGGCTTCCAAGAGACCCAGTACTTC. Protein: CSVEGGEGGFQETQYF. The chain uses TRBV29-1 and TRBJ2-5; 7 bases line up with TRBD2. The CDR3 consists of 16 residues. V was pared by 3 bases and J by 1 base, with 11 bases of the junction left unmatched. Germline CDR1 SQVTM, CDR2 ANQGSEA. Filled out from reference TRBV29-1 and TRBJ2-5, the complete variable domain reads SAVISQKPSRDICQRGTSLTIQCQVDSQVTMMFWYRQQPGQSLTLIATANQGSEATYESGFVIDKFPISRPNLTFSTLTVSNMSPEDSSIYLCSVEGGEGGFQETQYFGPGTRLLVL.

The chain recombines TRBV10-3 with TRBJ2-2; 10 bases map to TRBD1. V lost 8 bases, J lost 3 bases, and 0 bases stayed unmatched. The CDR3 has 13 residues. Germline lookup yields CDR1 ENHRY and CDR2 SYGVKD. CDR3 nucleotides: TGTGCCATCGGACAGGGGGACACCGGGGAGCTGTTTTTT. The encoded protein is CAIGQGDTGELFF.

V and J are TRBV11-3 and TRBJ2-5; the D gene could be TRBD1 or TRBD2 (6 bases each). This CDR3 has 13 residues. Germline V gives CDR1 SGHNT, CDR2 YENEEA. The V gene lost 2 bases and the J gene lost 5 bases, with 9 bases spanning the gap. In DNA, the CDR3 is TGTGCCAGCAGCTTACGAGGGGGGGAGACCCAGTACTTC. The encoded protein is CASSLRGGETQYF.

In its sample, this clone was seen once. The chain combines TRBV7-2 with TRBJ2-7; the match to TRBD1 covers 10 bases. V lost 4 bases, J lost 3 bases, and 6 bases stayed unmatched. This CDR3 has 15 residues. Germline values: CDR1 SGHTA, CDR2 FQGNSA. DNA for the CDR3: TGTGCCAGCAGCTCCCGGGACAGGGGCCTCTACGAGCAGTACTTC. As protein: CASSSRDRGLYEQYF. The full variable domain, completed using reference TRBV7-2 and TRBJ2-7, is GAGVSQSPSNKVTEKGKDVELRCDPISGHTALYWYRQSLGQGLEFLIYFQGNSAPDKSGLPSDRFSAERTGGSVSTLTIQRTQQEDSAVYLCASSSRDRGLYEQYFGPGTRLTVT.

V and J are TRBV6-1 and TRBJ1-3; D uncertain. Trimming pared 7 bases from V and 2 bases from J, leaving 15 bases between. The CDR3 runs to 15 residues. Germline V CDR1 and CDR2: MNHNS, SASEGT. The CDR3, as DNA: TGTGCCAGCACCCTAAGCGAGAAGGCTGGAAACACCATATATTTT. Residues: CASTLSEKAGNTIYF.

The gene calls are TRBV5-6 and TRBJ2-7; D possibly corresponds to TRBD1 (6 bases). Germline CDR1 SGHDT, CDR2 YYEEEE. Deletions cut 4 bases from V and 2 bases from J, with 7 bases between. This CDR3 has 12 residues. DNA of the CDR3: TGTGCCAGCAGCCGGACAGCCTACGAGCAGTACTTC. Translating gives CASSRTAYEQYF.